Shown below are 26 T cell receptor beta chains from a single sample sequenced in a study of CD8+ T cells in alopecia areata. RNA extraction and reverse transcription yielded cDNA as sequencing template. Sequencing was performed with immunoSEQ multiplex PCR; in TCRdb, only in-frame clones are kept and a portion is missing. The sample records around 14,000 clones, 45% to 60% being singletons. Alopecia areata patients provided lesional scalp punch biopsies and peripheral blood, both collected for the study. Sample: skin, taken at week 0. Every receptor here comes from a human donor with alopecia areata.

This clone was picked up a small number of times. The rearrangement links TRBV6-5 to TRBJ2-4; TRBD1 matches 8 bases. The J segment lost 5 bases and the V segment lost 4 bases, leaving 4 bases of the junction unmatched. Per the germline V gene, CDR1 is MNHEY and CDR2 is SVGAGI. The length of the CDR3 is 14 residues. In DNA, the CDR3 is TGTGCCAGCAGTTCCGGGACAGGACAAAACATTCAGTACTTC. Translation: CASSSGTGQNIQYF.

The chain recombines TRBV27 with TRBJ1-5; TRBD1 matches 8 bases. The CDR3 runs 14 residues. The V and J ends lost 5 bases and 6 bases, in that order; junction bases with no gene match: 6. Germline V gives CDR1 MNHEY, CDR2 SMNVEV (reference sequence). The CDR3 DNA is TGTGCCAGCAGTCCGACAGGGGTGGGTCAGCCCCAGCATTTT. It specifies CASSPTGVGQPQHF.

The chain couples TRBV4-1 to TRBJ1-1; D not resolved. V was pared by 3 bases and J by 11 bases, with 10 bases between. This CDR3 comprises 11 residues. Germline V lookup: CDR1 MGHRA, CDR2 YSYEKL. CDR3 in DNA: TGCGCCAGCAGCCAGGGGTGGGTGGCTTTCTTT. It codes for CASSQGWVAFF.

CDR3 bases: TGCAGCGTCCTCACAGGGGATACGCAGTATTTT. Translating it yields CSVLTGDTQYF. The rearrangement joins TRBV29-1 to TRBJ2-3; possible D gene TRBD1, 6 bases. The CDR3 has 11 residues. V lost 6 bases and J 6 bases, leaving 10 bases between the germline ends. Germline loops: CDR1 SQVTM, CDR2 ANQGSEA.

The chain joins TRBV7-2 to TRBJ1-2, with 11 positions matching TRBD1. The CDR3 extends over 15 amino acids. Losses at the gene ends were 5 bases for V and 8 bases for J; bases not matched to a gene: 10. The V gene's germline CDR1 is SGHTA and CDR2 FQGNSA. The CDR3: CASSAGDRGLDGYTF. CDR3 bases: TGTGCCAGCAGCGCCGGGGACAGGGGGTTAGACGGCTACACCTTC. Full variable domain (missing parts from reference TRBV7-2 and TRBJ1-2): GAGVSQSPSNKVTEKGKDVELRCDPISGHTALYWYRQSLGQGLEFLIYFQGNSAPDKSGLPSDRFSAERTGGSVSTLTIQRTQQEDSAVYLCASSAGDRGLDGYTFGSGTRLTVV.

The V gene is TRBV21-1, the J gene TRBJ2-1; the table gives TRBD2 as D, unverified against the DNA. TRBV21-1 is annotated as a pseudogene. This CDR3 has 18 amino acids. CDR3 loop: CASSKVMTSGGHNNEQFF. The CDR3 region has the DNA TGTGCCAGCAGCAAAGTAATGACTAGCGGGGGCCACAACAATGAGCAGTTCTTC.

Regarding this clone: The junction departs from the called germline gene at one end, perhaps through a read error. The chain links TRBV5-1 to TRBJ1-4, with TRBD1 as a possible D gene (6 bases). Germline V gene lookup returns CDR1 SGHRS and CDR2 YFSETQ. CDR3 size: 10 residues. CDR3 coding DNA: TGCGCCAGCAGCTTAAACCGGGACAATTTT. Translation: CASSLNRDNF.

This clone was seen a few times. The genes are TRBV7-3 and TRBJ2-2, with 9 bases lining up with TRBD2. CDR3 length: 17 residues. After removal of 5 bases from V and 3 bases from J, the junction contained 10 bases not matched to a gene. The germline V gene encodes CDR1 SGHTA and CDR2 FQGTGA. Here the CDR3 reads CASSPGRGGAYTGELFF. CDR3 sequence (DNA): TGTGCCAGCAGCCCCGGCCGCGGGGGGGCGTACACCGGGGAGCTGTTTTTT. Full variable domain (missing parts from reference TRBV7-3 and TRBJ2-2): GAGVSQTPSNKVTEKGKYVELRCDPISGHTALYWYRQSLGQGPEFLIYFQGTGAADDSGLPNDRFFAVRPEGSVSTLKIQRTERGDSAVYLCASSPGRGGAYTGELFFGEGSRLTVL.

The V call is TRBV13, the J call TRBJ2-7, with D maybe TRBD2 (8 bases). With 5 bases removed from V and 2 bases from J, the gap between germline ends came to 22 bases. This CDR3 region has 17 residues. Per the germline V gene, CDR1 is PRHDT and CDR2 is FYEKMQ (reference sequence). CDR3 in DNA: TGTGCCAGCAGCCCATTGACAGGGCCCGGGAGGGCCTACGAGCAGTACTTC. It is translated as CASSPLTGPGRAYEQYF.

CDR3 in DNA: TGTGCCAGCGGGCCCACGACAGCGAACACTGAAGCTTTCTTT. Translated: CASGPTTANTEAFF. The genes are TRBV7-2 and TRBJ1-1; the D gene is possibly TRBD1 (5 bases). The CDR3 runs to 14 residues. CDR1 and CDR2 (germline): SGHTA, FQGNSA. V lost 8 bases to trimming and J lost 1 base, with 14 bases between them.

CDR3 sequence reads: CAWSVRIQETQYF. The CDR3, as DNA: TGTGCCTGGAGTGTCAGGATTCAAGAGACCCAGTACTTC. The chain recombines TRBV30 with TRBJ2-5; D ambiguous. CDR1 is GTSNPN, CDR2 SVGIG, per germline (reference sequence). The CDR3 is 13 amino acids. V shed 0 bases and J shed 2 bases, with 7 bases lying between them.

This clone has only a few counts. The chain employs TRBV4-2 and TRBJ2-7, with 11 bases identical to TRBD1. With V trimmed by 0 bases and J by 3 bases, 4 bases remained unmatched. Germline CDR1 and CDR2: LGHNA and YNFKEQ. This CDR3 region has 16 residues. This CDR3 reads CASSQDEGTGGYEQYF. The CDR3 coding sequence is TGTGCCAGCAGCCAAGATGAGGGGACAGGGGGCTACGAGCAGTACTTC.

CDR3 DNA: TGTGCCAGCAGTACAGCTGACCAAGAGACCCAGTACTTC. It yields the protein CASSTADQETQYF. The chain has TRBV6-4 and TRBJ2-5; D not certain. This CDR3 comprises 13 residues. Trimming shortened V by 5 bases and J by 0 bases, and 7 bases separated the two germline ends. Germline V gene lookup returns CDR1 MRHNA and CDR2 SNTAGT.

The chain carries TRBV18 and TRBJ1-5; D is ambiguous. Per the germline V gene, CDR1 is KGHSH and CDR2 is LQKENI. Trimming cost V 1 base and J 6 bases, with 16 bases left between them. This CDR3 is built from 16 residues. CDR3 loop: CASSPRKLIRSQPQHF. CDR3 nucleotide sequence: TGTGCCAGCTCACCACGAAAACTCATTAGAAGTCAGCCCCAGCATTTT.

This clone was found a few times. This chain uses TRBV2 with TRBJ2-1; D is unresolved. V was trimmed by 1 base and J by 7 bases, leaving 11 bases between them. Germline lookup yields CDR1 SNHLY and CDR2 FYNNEI. The CDR3 runs 14 residues. As DNA, the CDR3 is TGTGCCAGCAGTGAAGGGGCCCAGCTTAATGAGCAGTTCTTC. This sequence encodes CASSEGAQLNEQFF. The full variable domain, with the rest looked up from reference TRBV2 and TRBJ2-1, is EPEVTQTPSHQVTQMGQEVILRCVPISNHLYFYWYRQILGQKVEFLVSFYNNEISEKSEIFDDQFSVERPDGSNFTLKIRSTKLEDSAMYFCASSEGAQLNEQFFGPGTRLTVL.

In DNA, the CDR3 is TGTGCCAGCAGCCTGGGCGGGGGCTACACCTTC. This sequence encodes CASSLGGGYTF. J is TRBJ1-2 and V is TRBV7-9; no definite D call. CDR1 is SEHNR and CDR2 is FQNEAQ in the germline V gene (reference sequence). The V end lost 5 bases, the J end lost 8 bases, and 9 bases lay between the germline ends. The CDR3 length is 11 residues.

This clone was picked up a small number of times. The gene calls are TRBV28 and TRBJ2-7; no clear D gene. The CDR3 consists of 11 residues. Germline CDR1 reads MDHEN; CDR2 reads SYDVKM. With 4 bases removed from V and 4 bases from J, the gap between germline ends came to 5 bases. CDR3 region: CASSWKYEQYF. The CDR3 DNA is TGTGCCAGCAGTTGGAAATACGAGCAGTACTTC.

V gene TRBV27 combines with J gene TRBJ2-6; D gene ambiguous. Trimming left V 2 bases short and J 1 base short, with 6 bases between. This CDR3 has 15 residues. Germline V gives CDR1 MNHEY, CDR2 SMNVEV (reference sequence). The CDR3 DNA sequence: TGTGCCAGCAGTTTAGCTACATCTGGGGCCAACGTCCTGACTTTC. This codes for CASSLATSGANVLTF.

This clone was counted only a few times. J is TRBJ2-7 and V is TRBV28; either TRBD1 or TRBD2 may fit D (5 bases each). From germline, CDR1 is MDHEN and CDR2 SYDVKM. Trimming took off 5 bases at V and 4 bases at J, with 21 bases between the two ends. The CDR3 consists of 16 residues. The CDR3 is CASSPTPWGSEYEQYF. Here the CDR3 DNA reads TGTGCCAGCAGTCCTACCCCCTGGGGGTCAGAGTACGAGCAGTACTTC.

This sequence joins TRBV5-1 and TRBJ2-4; 9 positions match TRBD2. J gave up 6 bases and V 0 bases, and 7 bases lay outside the gene matches. The CDR3 contains 16 residues. The germline V gene encodes CDR1 SGHRS and CDR2 YFSETQ. The DNA of the CDR3 is TGCGCCAGCAGCTTGGGGCCTAGCGGGGCGATAAACATTCAGTACTTC. Translating gives CASSLGPSGAINIQYF.

The chain uses TRBV7-9 and TRBJ2-3, with D hard to call. Deletions cut 1 base from V and 4 bases from J, with 6 bases between. Germline assignment: CDR1 SEHNR and CDR2 FQNEAQ (reference sequence). The CDR3 sequence is 13 residues long. The CDR3 nucleotides read TGTGCCAGCAGCTTAGTAGGGTCAGATACGCAGTATTTT. It is translated as CASSLVGSDTQYF.

This clone was counted only a few times. The chain links TRBV7-2 to TRBJ2-7; no reliable D call. The germline CDR1 and CDR2 sequences are SGHTA and FQGNSA. The CDR3 is 13 amino acids. Trimming removed 1 base from V and 4 bases from J, with 8 bases in between. The DNA for the CDR3 is TGTGCCAGCAGCTTAGGCTGGGGTTACGAGCAGTACTTC. Residues: CASSLGWGYEQYF.

J is TRBJ2-7 and V is TRBV4-2, with 9 positions matching TRBD2. Looked up from germline, CDR1 is LGHNA and CDR2 is YNFKEQ. CDR3 length equals 16 residues. With V trimmed by 4 bases and J by 7 bases, 14 bases remained unmatched. CDR3 sequence reads: CASSRGLGGGAEEQYF. In DNA form, the CDR3 reads TGTGCCAGCAGCCGGGGGCTAGGCGGGGGGGCAGAAGAGCAGTACTTC.

This clone is labeled medium-sized. This chain joins TRBV27 and TRBJ1-4; D is possibly TRBD1 (5 bases). The length of the CDR3 is 19 residues. Germline loops: CDR1 MNHEY, CDR2 SMNVEV (reference sequence). The V end lost 3 bases, the J end lost 5 bases, and 25 bases lay between the germline ends. The CDR3 spells CASSLRPQGYFTLNEKLFF. DNA for the CDR3: TGTGCCAGCAGTTTGAGACCTCAGGGCTATTTTACCCTCAATGAAAAACTGTTTTTT.

CDR3 residues: CASRPGGSSYEQYF. The CDR3 DNA reads as TGTGCCAGCAGACCGGGGGGCTCTTCCTACGAGCAGTACTTC. The chain has TRBV2 and TRBJ2-7, with D perhaps TRBD2 (7 bases). The CDR3 is made up of 14 amino acids. V gave up 6 bases and J gave up 1 base, with 13 bases separating them. CDR1 and CDR2 from the germline V gene are SNHLY and FYNNEI.

The chain is built from TRBV30 and TRBJ1-6; tentatively, D is TRBD1 (6 bases). Trimming stripped 0 bases from V and 7 bases from J, with 13 bases between. The V gene's germline CDR1 is GTSNPN and CDR2 SVGIG (reference sequence). CDR3 length equals 15 residues. As DNA, the CDR3 is TGTGCCTGGAGTGTACGGGGGGGCGTGAATTCACCCCTCCACTTT. This gives the protein CAWSVRGGVNSPLHF. Using reference TRBV30 and TRBJ1-6 for the parts outside the CDR3, the full variable domain is SQTIHQWPATLVQPVGSPLSLECTVEGTSNPNLYWYRQAAGRGLQLLFYSVGIGQISSEVPQNLSASRPQDRQFILSSKKLLLSDSGFYLCAWSVRGGVNSPLHFGNGTRLTVT.